These 14 T cell receptor beta chains were all obtained from the same sample, sequenced in a study of blood T cell repertoires in COVID-19. Assay: immunoSEQ multiplex PCR; the TCRdb copy retains only in-frame clones and omits some. This table has approximately 290,000 clones, approximately 86% appearing once. The sequencing input was peripheral blood. All receptors derive from a human donor with COVID-19, enrolled during active disease. The donor label of this sample is uncertain.

The rearrangement joins TRBV28 to TRBJ1-2; 7 positions match TRBD1. The V gene's germline CDR1 is MDHEN and CDR2 SYDVKM. This CDR3 is 11 amino acids long. Unmatched junction bases numbered 8, after V lost 10 bases and J lost 9 bases. CDR3 sequence (DNA): TGTGCCACCTGGGGGACAGCCCGCTACACCTTC. The encoded protein is CATWGTARYTF.

The chain recombines TRBV28 with TRBJ1-5; D gene ambiguous. CDR1 is MDHEN and CDR2 is SYDVKM in the germline V gene. CDR3 length equals 16 residues. The ends were cut back, 0 bases at V and 2 bases at J, with 11 bases in the middle. Written as DNA, the CDR3 is TGTGCCAGCAGTTTATGGACCCCAGGCCGCAATCAGCCCCAGCATTTT. Amino acid sequence: CASSLWTPGRNQPQHF.

The chain links TRBV5-8 to TRBJ2-3, with D possibly TRBD2 on 5 matching bases. CDR3 length: 15 residues. Trimming left V 0 bases short and J 8 bases short, with 16 bases between. CDR1 is SGHTS, CDR2 YDEGEE, per germline. The CDR3 nucleotides read TGTGCCAGCAGCTTGGAAAGAGGGATTTGGGCTACGCAGTATTTT. It is translated as CASSLERGIWATQYF.

The chain combines TRBV7-9 with TRBJ1-4; TRBD1 matches at 11 bases. Unmatched junction bases numbered 8, after V lost 5 bases and J lost 9 bases. The CDR3 sequence is 15 residues long. In germline, CDR1 is SEHNR, CDR2 FQNEAQ (reference sequence). The CDR3 coding sequence is TGTGCCAGCAGCCCCCCCCGGACAGGGGGCCAAAAACTGTTTTTT. It specifies CASSPPRTGGQKLFF.

V is TRBV28 and J is TRBJ2-5, with unresolved D. CDR3 length equals 14 residues. The V and J ends lost 1 base and 5 bases respectively, with 11 bases between them. Looked up from germline, CDR1 is MDHEN and CDR2 is SYDVKM. CDR3 loop: CASSLFISVETQYF. The DNA of the CDR3 is TGTGCCAGCAGTTTATTTATCAGCGTGGAGACCCAGTACTTC.

V usage is TRBV19 and J usage is TRBJ1-2; 8 bases align to TRBD1. The trim removed 7 bases at V and 3 bases at J, leaving 4 bases unmatched. Germline V CDR1 and CDR2: LNHDA, SQIVND (reference sequence). The CDR3 length is 13 residues. For the CDR3, the DNA is TGTGCCAGTAAACAGGACAGGGACTATGGCTACACCTTC. Translated: CASKQDRDYGYTF.

The CDR3 is CASSLELAGEYEQYF. As DNA, the CDR3 is TGTGCCAGCAGCTTAGAACTAGCGGGAGAGTACGAGCAGTACTTC. V is TRBV7-2 and J is TRBJ2-7; 11 nucleotides agree with TRBD2. CDR1 is SGHTA and CDR2 is FQGNSA in the germline V gene. The ends lost 1 base at V and 4 bases at J; junction bases unmatched: 3. The CDR3 is 15 residues long.

This chain connects TRBV29-1 to TRBJ1-1; 9 bases are shared with TRBD1. The CDR3 spans 14 residues. The V gene's germline CDR1 is SQVTM and CDR2 ANQGSEA. With V trimmed by 4 bases and J by 11 bases, 14 bases remained unmatched. The CDR3 region has the DNA TGCAGCGTTGGATGGGAACAGGGGGCCTGGATGGCTTTCTTT. Translated: CSVGWEQGAWMAFF.

The chain links TRBV7-2 to TRBJ1-2; 10 nucleotides agree with TRBD1. The CDR3 extends over 17 amino acids. J lost 1 base, V lost 5 bases, and 10 bases had no gene match. Germline CDR1 and CDR2: SGHTA and FQGNSA. In DNA form, the CDR3 reads TGTGCCAGCAGCCTCCAGTCCGGGACAGGGGTTAACTATGGCTACACCTTC. Translation gives CASSLQSGTGVNYGYTF.

The chain links TRBV3-1 (or the pseudogene TRBV3-2) to TRBJ2-3, with 7 nucleotides matching TRBD2. The CDR3 covers 17 residues. Per the germline V gene, CDR1 is LGHDT and CDR2 is YNNKEL (reference sequence). The junction had 8 bases not matched to a gene; V was cut back by 0 bases and J by 2 bases. In DNA, the CDR3 is TGTGCCAGCAGCCAAGATAGAGGGCGGGGGAACACAGATACGCAGTATTTT. It codes for CASSQDRGRGNTDTQYF.

The rearrangement uses TRBV5-4 and TRBJ2-2; a possible D gene is TRBD1 (5 bases). V was cut by 4 bases and J by 7 bases, with 14 bases left in between. In germline, CDR1 is SGHNT, CDR2 YYREEE (reference sequence). The CDR3 totals 14 residues. Here the CDR3 reads CASSKSRGDGELFF. The CDR3 nucleotides are TGTGCCAGCAGCAAATCTAGGGGTGACGGGGAGCTGTTTTTT.

This sequence joins TRBV29-1 and TRBJ1-4; maybe TRBD1 (6 bases). V gave up 0 bases and J gave up 6 bases, with 11 bases separating them. Looked up from germline, CDR1 is SQVTM and CDR2 is ANQGSEA. This CDR3 spans 14 amino acids. The CDR3 DNA reads as TGCAGCGTTGAAGAGCTCGAGGGGGATGAAAAACTGTTTTTT. Its protein is CSVEELEGDEKLFF.

V and J are TRBV28 and TRBJ2-7; 7 nucleotides match TRBD1. Germline V gene sequence: CDR1 MDHEN, CDR2 SYDVKM. CDR3 length equals 13 residues. V was clipped by 6 bases and J by 3 bases; unmatched bases: 5. The CDR3 sequence is CASSPGTDYEQYF. For the CDR3, the DNA is TGTGCCAGCAGCCCCGGGACAGACTACGAGCAGTACTTC.

The rearrangement links TRBV3-1 (or the pseudogene TRBV3-2) to TRBJ2-5, with D possibly TRBD2 on 5 matching bases. V lost 4 bases and J lost 0, with 9 bases in between. Germline CDR1 and CDR2: LGHDT and YNNKEL (reference sequence). This CDR3 is built from 14 residues. CDR3 loop: CASSPPADQETQYF. In DNA, the CDR3 is TGTGCCAGCAGCCCCCCAGCGGACCAAGAGACCCAGTACTTC.